This T cell receptor beta chain was retrieved from a study of T cells after yellow fever vaccination. General study findings and limits: Clones that expanded after primary vaccination mostly reappeared after the booster (96% CD4, approximately 89% CD8).

About this clonotype itself: Antigen specificity is unknown.

TCRdb re-called the 5' RACE reads with MiXCR, one entry per CDR3 protein. The sample yields 310,000 or so distinct CDR3 sequences, roughly 6.8% seen once. The length of the CDR3 is 13 residues. CDR1 is MDHEN, CDR2 SYDVKM, per germline. The ends were cut back, 7 bases at V and 2 bases at J, with 12 bases in the middle. This receptor was taken from a man younger than 30 who received the YFV17D yellow fever vaccine. The chain combines TRBV28 with TRBJ2-7; D remains ambiguous. The sequencing used PBMCs, collected more than 35 days after the first yellow fever vaccination. The CDR3 coding sequence is TGTGCCAGCACCCCGGGCGAGCCCTACGAGCAGTACGTC. Translation: CASTPGEPYEQYV.